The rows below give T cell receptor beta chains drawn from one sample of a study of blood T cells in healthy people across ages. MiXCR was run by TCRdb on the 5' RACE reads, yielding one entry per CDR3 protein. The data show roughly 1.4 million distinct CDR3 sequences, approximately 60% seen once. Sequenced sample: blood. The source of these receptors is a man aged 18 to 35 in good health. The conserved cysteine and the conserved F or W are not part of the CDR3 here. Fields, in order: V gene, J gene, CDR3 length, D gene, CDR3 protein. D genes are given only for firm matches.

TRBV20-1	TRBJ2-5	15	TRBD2	SASVTGTSGFQETQY
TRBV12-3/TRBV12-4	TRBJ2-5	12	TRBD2	ASSLGGAGETQY
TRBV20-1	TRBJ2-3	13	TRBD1	SARTPGQDTDTQY
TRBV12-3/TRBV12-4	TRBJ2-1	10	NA	ASSLANNEQF
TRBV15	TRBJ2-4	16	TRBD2	ATSRDRLAGTPKNIQY
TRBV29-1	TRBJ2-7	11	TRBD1	SGVTGSSDEQY
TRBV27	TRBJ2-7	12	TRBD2	ASSLSLAGTEQY
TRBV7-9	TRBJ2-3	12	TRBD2	ASSLATSSWVQY
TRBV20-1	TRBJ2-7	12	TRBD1	SAVLRQGAMEQY
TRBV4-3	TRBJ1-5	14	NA	ASSQEPSGGGQPQH
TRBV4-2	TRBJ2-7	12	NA	ASSHPRGPSEQY
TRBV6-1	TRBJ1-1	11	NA	ASRVDRNTEAF
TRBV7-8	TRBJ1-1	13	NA	ASSLIGPMNTEAF
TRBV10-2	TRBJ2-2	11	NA	ASTLSGIGELF
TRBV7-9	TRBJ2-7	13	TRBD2	ASSLESSGSYEQY
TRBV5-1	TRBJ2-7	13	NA	ASSVVWPRDDEQY
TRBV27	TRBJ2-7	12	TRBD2	ASSTSGSPYEQY
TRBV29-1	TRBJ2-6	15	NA	SATGGAGTGGANVLT
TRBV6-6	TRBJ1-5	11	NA	ASSQGLYQPQH
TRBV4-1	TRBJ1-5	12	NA	ASSQMWSNQPQH
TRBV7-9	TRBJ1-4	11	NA	ASSYPRGEKLF
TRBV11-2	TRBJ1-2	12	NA	ASRLSGSLDGYT
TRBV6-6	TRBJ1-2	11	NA	ASSRPGMGGYT
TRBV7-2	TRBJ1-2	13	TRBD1	ACSGHRDSLYGYT
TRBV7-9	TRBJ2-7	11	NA	ASSLAQDYEQY
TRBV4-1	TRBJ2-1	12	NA	ASSRTHEYNEQF
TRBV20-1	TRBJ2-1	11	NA	SQGGGSFNEQF
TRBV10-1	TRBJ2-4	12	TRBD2	ASSETSGRTIQY
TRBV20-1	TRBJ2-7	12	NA	SARAHFEVYEQY
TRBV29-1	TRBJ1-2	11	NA	SVETTFPAGYT
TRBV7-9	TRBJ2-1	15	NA	ASSPGGAGQTYNEQF
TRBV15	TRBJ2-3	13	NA	ATSRDGRTTDTQY
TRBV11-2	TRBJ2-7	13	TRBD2	ASSSGLAGGNEQY